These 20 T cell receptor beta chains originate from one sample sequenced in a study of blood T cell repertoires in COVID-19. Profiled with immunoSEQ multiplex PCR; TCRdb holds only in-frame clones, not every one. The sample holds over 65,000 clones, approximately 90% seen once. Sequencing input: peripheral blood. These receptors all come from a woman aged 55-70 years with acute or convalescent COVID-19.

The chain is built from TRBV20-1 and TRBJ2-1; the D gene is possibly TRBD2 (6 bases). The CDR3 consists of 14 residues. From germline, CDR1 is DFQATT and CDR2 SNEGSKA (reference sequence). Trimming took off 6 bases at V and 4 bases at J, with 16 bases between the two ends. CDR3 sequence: CSASGGSSYNEQFF. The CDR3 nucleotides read TGCAGTGCGAGTGGAGGGAGTTCATACAATGAGCAGTTCTTC.

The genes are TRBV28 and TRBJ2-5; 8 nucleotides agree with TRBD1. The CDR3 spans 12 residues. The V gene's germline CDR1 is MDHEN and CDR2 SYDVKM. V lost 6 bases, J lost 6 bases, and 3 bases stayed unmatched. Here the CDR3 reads CASSDRGKTQYF. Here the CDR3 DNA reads TGTGCCAGCAGCGACAGGGGAAAGACCCAGTACTTC. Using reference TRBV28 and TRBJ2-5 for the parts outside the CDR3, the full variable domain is DVKVTQSSRYLVKRTGEKVFLECVQDMDHENMFWYRQDPGLGLRLIYFSYDVKMKEKGDIPEGYSVSREKKERFSLILESASTNQTSMYLCASSDRGKTQYFGPGTRLLVL.

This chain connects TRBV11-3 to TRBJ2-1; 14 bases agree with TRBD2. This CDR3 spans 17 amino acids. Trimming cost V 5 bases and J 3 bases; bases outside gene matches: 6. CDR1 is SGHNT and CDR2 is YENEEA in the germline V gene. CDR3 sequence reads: CASSPGLAGDFYNEQFF. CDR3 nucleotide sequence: TGTGCCAGCAGCCCGGGACTAGCGGGAGATTTCTACAATGAGCAGTTCTTC.

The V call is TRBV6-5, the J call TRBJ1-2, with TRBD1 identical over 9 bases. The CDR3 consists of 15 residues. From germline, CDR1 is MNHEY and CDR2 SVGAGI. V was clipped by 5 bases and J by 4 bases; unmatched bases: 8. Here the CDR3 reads CASSIGQGQSYGYTF. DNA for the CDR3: TGTGCCAGCAGTATCGGACAGGGGCAAAGCTATGGCTACACCTTC.

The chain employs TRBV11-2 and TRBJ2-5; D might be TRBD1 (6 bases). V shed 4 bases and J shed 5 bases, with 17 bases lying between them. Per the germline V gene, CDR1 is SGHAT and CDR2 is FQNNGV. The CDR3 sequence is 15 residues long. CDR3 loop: CASSSRGTLPETQYF. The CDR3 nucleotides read TGTGCCAGCAGCTCGCGAGGGACACTCCCCGAGACCCAGTACTTC.

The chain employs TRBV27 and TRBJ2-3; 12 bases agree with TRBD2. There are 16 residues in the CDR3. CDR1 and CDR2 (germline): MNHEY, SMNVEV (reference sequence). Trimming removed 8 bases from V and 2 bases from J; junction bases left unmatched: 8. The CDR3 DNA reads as TGTGCCAGCTGGCGACTAGCGGGAGCCCCCACAGATACGCAGTATTTT. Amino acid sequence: CASWRLAGAPTDTQYF.

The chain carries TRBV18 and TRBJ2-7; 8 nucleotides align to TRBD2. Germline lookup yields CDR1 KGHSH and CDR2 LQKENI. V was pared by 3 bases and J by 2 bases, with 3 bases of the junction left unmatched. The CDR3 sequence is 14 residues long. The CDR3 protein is CASSPNGRAYEQYV. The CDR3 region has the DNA TGTGCCAGCTCACCGAACGGGAGGGCCTACGAGCAGTACGTC.

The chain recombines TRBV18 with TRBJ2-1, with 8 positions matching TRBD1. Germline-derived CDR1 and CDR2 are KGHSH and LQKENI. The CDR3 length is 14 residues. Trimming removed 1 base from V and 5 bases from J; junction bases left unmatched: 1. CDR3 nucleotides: TGTGCCAGCTCACCACAGGACAGGGACAATGAGCAGTTCTTC. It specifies CASSPQDRDNEQFF.

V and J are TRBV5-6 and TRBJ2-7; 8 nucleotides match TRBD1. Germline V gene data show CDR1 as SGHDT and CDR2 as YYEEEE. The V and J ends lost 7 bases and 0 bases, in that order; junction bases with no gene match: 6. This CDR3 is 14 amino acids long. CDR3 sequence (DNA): TGTGCCAGCGCCCGGACAGGGAGCTCCTACGAGCAGTACGTC. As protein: CASARTGSSYEQYV.

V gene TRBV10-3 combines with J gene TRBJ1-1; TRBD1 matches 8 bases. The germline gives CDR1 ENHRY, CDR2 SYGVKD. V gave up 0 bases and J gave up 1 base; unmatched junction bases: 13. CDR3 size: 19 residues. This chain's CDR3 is CAISESSSGGRSTNTEAFF. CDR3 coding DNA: TGTGCCATCAGTGAGTCGAGTTCAGGGGGCCGCAGTACGAACACTGAAGCTTTCTTT.

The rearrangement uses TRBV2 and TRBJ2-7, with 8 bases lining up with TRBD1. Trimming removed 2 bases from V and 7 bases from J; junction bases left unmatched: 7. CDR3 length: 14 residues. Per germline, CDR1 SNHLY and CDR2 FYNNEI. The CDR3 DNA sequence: TGTGCCAGCAGTGAAATGCAGGGGGCGGGGGAGCAGTACGTC. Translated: CASSEMQGAGEQYV.

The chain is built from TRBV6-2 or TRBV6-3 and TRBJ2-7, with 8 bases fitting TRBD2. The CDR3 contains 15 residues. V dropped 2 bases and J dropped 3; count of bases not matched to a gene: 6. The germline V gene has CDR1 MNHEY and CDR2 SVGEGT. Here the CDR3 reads CASSYAGRAGYEQYV. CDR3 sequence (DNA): TGTGCCAGCAGTTACGCCGGGAGGGCCGGCTACGAGCAGTACGTC.

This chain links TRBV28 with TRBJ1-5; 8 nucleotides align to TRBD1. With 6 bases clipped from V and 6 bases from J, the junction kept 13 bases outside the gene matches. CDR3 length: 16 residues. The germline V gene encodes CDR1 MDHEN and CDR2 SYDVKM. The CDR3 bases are TGTGCCAGCAGGTACACCGACAGGGGTCCTTTTCAGCCCCAGCATTTT. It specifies CASRYTDRGPFQPQHF.

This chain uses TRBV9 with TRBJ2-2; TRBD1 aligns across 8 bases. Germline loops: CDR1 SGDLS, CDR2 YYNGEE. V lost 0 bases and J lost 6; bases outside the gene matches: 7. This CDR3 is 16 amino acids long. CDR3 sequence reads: CASSVGPGGDAGELFF. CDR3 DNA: TGTGCCAGCAGCGTAGGCCCAGGGGGCGATGCCGGGGAGCTGTTTTTT.

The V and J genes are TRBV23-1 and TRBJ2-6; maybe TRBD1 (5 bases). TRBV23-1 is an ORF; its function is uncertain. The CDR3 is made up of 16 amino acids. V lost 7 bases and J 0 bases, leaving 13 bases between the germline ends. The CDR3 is CASTQGRTSGANVLTF. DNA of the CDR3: TGCGCCAGCACCCAGGGTAGGACCTCTGGGGCCAACGTCCTGACTTTC.

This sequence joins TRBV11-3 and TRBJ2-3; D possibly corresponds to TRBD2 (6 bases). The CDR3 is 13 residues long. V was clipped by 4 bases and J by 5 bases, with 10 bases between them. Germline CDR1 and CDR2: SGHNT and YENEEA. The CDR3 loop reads CASSSGERDTQYF. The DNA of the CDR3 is TGTGCCAGCAGCTCGGGGGAGCGAGATACGCAGTATTTT.

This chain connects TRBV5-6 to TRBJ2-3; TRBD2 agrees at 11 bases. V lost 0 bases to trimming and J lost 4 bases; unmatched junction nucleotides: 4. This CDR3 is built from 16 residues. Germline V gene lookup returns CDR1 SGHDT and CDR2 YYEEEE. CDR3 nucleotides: TGTGCCAGCAGCTTGGCTATACTAGCGGGGGCAGATACGCAGTATTTT. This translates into CASSLAILAGADTQYF.

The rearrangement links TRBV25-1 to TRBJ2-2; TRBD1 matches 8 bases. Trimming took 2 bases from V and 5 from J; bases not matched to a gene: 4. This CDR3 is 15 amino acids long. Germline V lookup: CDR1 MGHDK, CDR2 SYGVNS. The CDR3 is CASSEQGARTGELFF. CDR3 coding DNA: TGTGCCAGCAGTGAACAGGGGGCGAGGACCGGGGAGCTGTTTTTT.

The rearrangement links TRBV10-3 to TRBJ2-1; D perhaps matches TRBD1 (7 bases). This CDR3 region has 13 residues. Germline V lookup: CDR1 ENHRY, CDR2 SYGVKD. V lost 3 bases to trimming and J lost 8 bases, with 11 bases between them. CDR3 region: CAISDQGGDEQFF. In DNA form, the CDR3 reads TGTGCCATCAGTGATCAGGGGGGTGATGAGCAGTTCTTC.

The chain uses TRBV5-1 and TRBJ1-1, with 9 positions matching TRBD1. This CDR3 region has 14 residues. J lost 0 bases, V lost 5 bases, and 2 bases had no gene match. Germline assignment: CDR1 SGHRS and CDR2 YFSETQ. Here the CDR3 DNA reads TGCGCCAGCAGTTGGGACAGGGTGAACACTGAAGCTTTCTTT. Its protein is CASSWDRVNTEAFF.